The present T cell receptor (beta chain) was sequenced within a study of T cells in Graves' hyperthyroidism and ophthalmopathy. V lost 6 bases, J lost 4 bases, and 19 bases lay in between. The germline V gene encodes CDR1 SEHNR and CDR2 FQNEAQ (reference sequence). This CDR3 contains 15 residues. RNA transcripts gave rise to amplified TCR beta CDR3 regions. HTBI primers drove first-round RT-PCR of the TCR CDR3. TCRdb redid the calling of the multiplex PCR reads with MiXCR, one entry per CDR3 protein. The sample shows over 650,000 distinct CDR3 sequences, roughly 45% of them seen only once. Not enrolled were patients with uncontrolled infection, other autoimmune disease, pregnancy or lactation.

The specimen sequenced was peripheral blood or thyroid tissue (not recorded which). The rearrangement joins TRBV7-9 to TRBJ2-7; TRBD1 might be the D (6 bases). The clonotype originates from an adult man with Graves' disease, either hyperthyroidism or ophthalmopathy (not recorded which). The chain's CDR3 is CASSLLGRGEYEQYF. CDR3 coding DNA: TGTGCCAGCAGTTTGCTGGGCAGGGGAGAGTACGAGCAGTACTTC.